A selection of T cell receptor beta chains follows, all from one sample in a study of cytomegalovirus exposure and HLA in healthy donors. Sequenced by immunoSEQ multiplex PCR; TCRdb stores in-frame clones only, minus some. The data show roughly 130,000 clones, roughly nine tenths seen once. Input material: PBMCs. The receptors derive from a woman between 18 and 29 years old in good health and CMV-seropositive. Each CDR3 is given with its conserved first and last residue. The order of the fields is D gene, V gene, J gene, CDR3 protein, CDR3 DNA. The D gene is left open where the match is weak.

D gene: TRBD1
V gene: TRBV7-6
J gene: TRBJ1-2
CDR3 protein: CASSSDREWTGYTF
CDR3 DNA: TGTGCCAGCAGCTCGGACAGGGAATGGACTGGCTACACCTTC

D gene: NA
V gene: TRBV6-1
J gene: TRBJ2-1
CDR3 protein: CASIVPGRPYNEQFF
CDR3 DNA: TGTGCCAGCATCGTTCCTGGCAGGCCCTACAATGAGCAGTTCTTC

D gene: TRBD2
V gene: TRBV14
J gene: TRBJ2-2
CDR3 protein: CASSQDLAGGLNTGELFF
CDR3 DNA: TGTGCCAGCAGCCAAGACCTAGCGGGGGGTCTAAACACCGGGGAGCTGTTTTTT

D gene: TRBD1
V gene: TRBV5-6
J gene: TRBJ1-1
CDR3 protein: CASSFLQGALTEAFF
CDR3 DNA: TGTGCCAGCAGCTTTCTTCAGGGGGCACTCACTGAAGCTTTCTTT

D gene: TRBD1
V gene: TRBV4-1
J gene: TRBJ1-4
CDR3 protein: CASSRGQGSNEKLFF
CDR3 DNA: TGCGCCAGCAGCCGGGGACAGGGCTCTAATGAAAAACTGTTTTTT

D gene: NA
V gene: TRBV7-9
J gene: TRBJ1-1
CDR3 protein: CASSSSYSGANTEAFF
CDR3 DNA: TGTGCCAGCAGCTCTAGTTACAGCGGAGCGAACACTGAAGCTTTCTTT

D gene: TRBD2
V gene: TRBV7-9
J gene: TRBJ2-7
CDR3 protein: CASSSSGGAHEQYF
CDR3 DNA: TGTGCCAGCAGCTCTAGCGGGGGGGCCCACGAGCAGTACTTC

D gene: NA
V gene: TRBV28
J gene: TRBJ2-6
CDR3 protein: CASRVGGTGANVLTF
CDR3 DNA: TGTGCCAGCAGGGTCGGGGGTACTGGGGCCAACGTCCTGACTTTC

D gene: TRBD1
V gene: TRBV9
J gene: TRBJ2-7
CDR3 protein: CASSGPDRGEQYF
CDR3 DNA: TGTGCCAGCAGCGGCCCGGACAGGGGCGAGCAGTACTTC

D gene: NA
V gene: TRBV6-5
J gene: TRBJ1-2
CDR3 protein: CASSYSSGIAYGYTF
CDR3 DNA: TGTGCCAGCAGTTACTCGTCAGGGATAGCCTATGGCTACACCTTC

D gene: NA
V gene: TRBV5-4
J gene: TRBJ2-6
CDR3 protein: CASSPRARAGANVLTF
CDR3 DNA: TGTGCCAGCAGCCCTCGGGCCAGGGCTGGGGCCAACGTCCTGACTTTC